This note documents a single T cell receptor (beta chain) sequence. In the source study's methods: Nucleated cell counts were estimated from reference gene primer amplification. Some clones are missing from TCRdb's copy, which holds only in-frame ones; the method was immunoSEQ multiplex PCR. The V and J calls and clone size are taken from that table; D and trimming were inferred from the DNA. The profile shows fewer than 130,000 clones, 80% to 90% of them singletons. This specimen belongs to a study of blood T cell repertoires in COVID-19. Looking at the study overall: Whether acute or convalescent, the COVID-19 samples came from the United States, Italy and Spain. PBMCs, B-cell-depleted T cells, or T cells were the source of the cDNA or gDNA that made up the material.

The CDR3 has 15 amino acids. V was cut by 6 bases and J by 1 base, with 13 bases left in between. Germline CDR1 reads MGHRA; CDR2 reads YSYEKL. The specimen was peripheral blood. The receptor comes from a woman aged 80 or over with acute or convalescent COVID-19. The chain is built from TRBV4-1 and TRBJ1-5; D unresolved. In DNA, the CDR3 is TGCGCCAGCAGACAAATTCGGGGAAGCAATCAGCCCCAGCATTTT. It encodes CASRQIRGSNQPQHF.